These T cell receptor beta chains were read from a single sample in a study of T-cell reconstitution after alpha-beta-depleted transplantation in children. TCRdb called the PCR reads again in MiXCR, with one record for every CDR3 protein. The sample lists some 500,000 distinct CDR3 sequences; approximately 32% were seen once. Material: PBMCs from the stem cell graft donor, obtained from the stem cell graft. These receptors were collected from a human donor who donated a stem cell graft to a child with aplastic anemia. Each CDR3 is given with its conserved first and last residue. D genes are given only for firm matches. Rows give clone size only sometimes, using once, few, many, or a class for an expanded clone.

clone_size: .; v_call: TRBV28; j_call: TRBJ2-3; d_call: .; cdr3_nt: TGTGCCAGCAGTGAGCCCTTTGGGGGGCCCACAGATACGCAGTATTTT; cdr3_aa: CASSEPFGGPTDTQYF
clone_size: few; v_call: TRBV5-6; j_call: TRBJ1-2; d_call: TRBD1; cdr3_nt: TGTGCCAGCAGCTTGGGCGGGACAGGGGGCGATGGCTACACCTTC; cdr3_aa: CASSLGGTGGDGYTF
clone_size: .; v_call: TRBV4-2; j_call: TRBJ2-2; d_call: .; cdr3_nt: TGTGCCAGCAGCCAAGTTAGCGGGAACACCGGGGAGCTGTTTTTT; cdr3_aa: CASSQVSGNTGELFF
clone_size: .; v_call: TRBV29-1; j_call: TRBJ2-7; d_call: TRBD2; cdr3_nt: TGCAGCGTTGGGCGACTAGCGGGAGGATACGAGCAGTACTTC; cdr3_aa: CSVGRLAGGYEQYF
clone_size: .; v_call: TRBV6-2/TRBV6-3; j_call: TRBJ2-1; d_call: .; cdr3_nt: TGTGCCAGCACCTTAGGTGTTTACAATGAGCAGTTCTTC; cdr3_aa: CASTLGVYNEQFF
clone_size: once; v_call: TRBV25-1; j_call: TRBJ2-5; d_call: .; cdr3_nt: TGTGCCAGCAGTGAAATAGCGGAACAAGAGACCCAGTACTTC; cdr3_aa: CASSEIAEQETQYF
clone_size: .; v_call: TRBV5-1; j_call: TRBJ1-1; d_call: .; cdr3_nt: TGCGCCACCAGAGAATTGGGTGGGTCCGACACTGAAGCTTTCTTT; cdr3_aa: CATRELGGSDTEAFF
clone_size: .; v_call: TRBV28; j_call: TRBJ2-7; d_call: .; cdr3_nt: TGTGCCAGCATCGGGAGTTTTAGCTCCTACGAGCAGTACTTC; cdr3_aa: CASIGSFSSYEQYF
clone_size: .; v_call: TRBV5-5; j_call: TRBJ2-5; d_call: .; cdr3_nt: TGTGCCAGCAGCTTTGACAGCGAAGAGACCCAGTACTTC; cdr3_aa: CASSFDSEETQYF
clone_size: .; v_call: TRBV9; j_call: TRBJ2-7; d_call: .; cdr3_nt: TGTGCCAGCAGCGTAGAGTCCCACTCCTACGAGCAGTACTTC; cdr3_aa: CASSVESHSYEQYF
clone_size: .; v_call: TRBV13; j_call: TRBJ2-7; d_call: TRBD2; cdr3_nt: TGTGCCAGCAGTTCCGGACTAGCGGGAGGGAGTGTCCGCTACGAGCAGTACTTC; cdr3_aa: CASSSGLAGGSVRYEQYF
clone_size: few; v_call: TRBV19; j_call: TRBJ1-2; d_call: .; cdr3_nt: TGTGCCAGTAGTAATGGAGGGCGCTCGGCATATGGCTACACCTTC; cdr3_aa: CASSNGGRSAYGYTF
clone_size: few; v_call: TRBV29-1; j_call: TRBJ1-1; d_call: TRBD1; cdr3_nt: TGCAGCGTCCTCAGGGGGAGTGGAAACACTGAAGCTTTCTTT; cdr3_aa: CSVLRGSGNTEAFF
clone_size: .; v_call: TRBV9; j_call: TRBJ2-5; d_call: TRBD2; cdr3_nt: TGTGCCAGCAGCGTAGTCCCTAGCGGGAGGGCCGGGGAGACCCAGTACTTC; cdr3_aa: CASSVVPSGRAGETQYF
clone_size: few; v_call: TRBV7-8; j_call: TRBJ2-4; d_call: .; cdr3_nt: TGTGCCAGCAGCTTAGCTACTCGGGGAATAGCCAAAAACATTCAGTACTTC; cdr3_aa: CASSLATRGIAKNIQYF
clone_size: .; v_call: TRBV7-6; j_call: TRBJ2-3; d_call: .; cdr3_nt: TGTGCCAGCAGCTTAGACGGGGCCATCACAGATACGCAGTATTTT; cdr3_aa: CASSLDGAITDTQYF
clone_size: few; v_call: TRBV18; j_call: TRBJ1-1; d_call: .; cdr3_nt: TGTGCCAGCTCACCAAGGGGGGGGTTTAGAACTGAAGCTTTCTTT; cdr3_aa: CASSPRGGFRTEAFF
clone_size: .; v_call: TRBV10-3; j_call: TRBJ1-5; d_call: .; cdr3_nt: TGTGCCATCAGTGGGGAGGGTCGACAGCCCCAGCATTTT; cdr3_aa: CAISGEGRQPQHF
clone_size: .; v_call: TRBV19; j_call: TRBJ1-1; d_call: .; cdr3_nt: TGTGCCAGTAGTGTGACAGGCAAAACAAACACTGAAGCTTTCTTT; cdr3_aa: CASSVTGKTNTEAFF
clone_size: few; v_call: TRBV29-1; j_call: TRBJ2-1; d_call: .; cdr3_nt: TGCAGCGTTGAAGATAGGGTACGAACAGCTTCAGGTGAGCAGTTCTTC; cdr3_aa: CSVEDRVRTASGEQFF
clone_size: few; v_call: TRBV3-1; j_call: TRBJ1-3; d_call: .; cdr3_nt: TGTGCCAGCAGCCGAACTACTACAGGGTTAGGGAACACCATATATTTT; cdr3_aa: CASSRTTTGLGNTIYF
clone_size: .; v_call: TRBV3-1; j_call: TRBJ2-7; d_call: TRBD2; cdr3_nt: TGTGCCAGCACCCCGACTAGCGGATACTACGAGCAGTACTTC; cdr3_aa: CASTPTSGYYEQYF
clone_size: .; v_call: TRBV7-9; j_call: TRBJ2-3; d_call: TRBD2; cdr3_nt: TGTGCCAGCAGCTTAATGACGGTACTAGCGGGCACAGATACGCAGTATTTT; cdr3_aa: CASSLMTVLAGTDTQYF
clone_size: few; v_call: TRBV5-4; j_call: TRBJ1-1; d_call: .; cdr3_nt: TGTGCCAGCAGCGGGGAGTTGCGGGGTGGGGGGATGAACACTGAAGCTTTCTTT; cdr3_aa: CASSGELRGGGMNTEAFF
clone_size: .; v_call: TRBV5-1; j_call: TRBJ2-1; d_call: TRBD2; cdr3_nt: TGCGCCAGCACCGCGAGCGGGGGGATCTACAATGAGCAGTTCTTC; cdr3_aa: CASTASGGIYNEQFF
clone_size: .; v_call: TRBV28; j_call: TRBJ2-2; d_call: TRBD1; cdr3_nt: TGTGCCAGCAGTTTAGGGACAGGGAGTCGGGGGTTTTTT; cdr3_aa: CASSLGTGSRGFF
clone_size: few; v_call: TRBV29-1; j_call: TRBJ2-2; d_call: TRBD1; cdr3_nt: TGCAGCGCGGGCGGACAGGGCAAAAACACCGGGGAGCTGTTTTTT; cdr3_aa: CSAGGQGKNTGELFF
clone_size: .; v_call: TRBV7-2; j_call: TRBJ1-4; d_call: .; cdr3_nt: TGTGCCAGCAGCTTAAGAACAGGGTTAAATGAAAAACTGTTTTTT; cdr3_aa: CASSLRTGLNEKLFF
clone_size: .; v_call: TRBV20-1; j_call: TRBJ2-5; d_call: .; cdr3_nt: TGCAGTGCTAGTCGGGTTGCTGGGGAGACCCAGTACTTC; cdr3_aa: CSASRVAGETQYF
clone_size: .; v_call: TRBV11-1; j_call: TRBJ1-4; d_call: TRBD1; cdr3_nt: TGTGCCAGCCGACGGACAGGGGAAAATGAAAAACTGTTTTTT; cdr3_aa: CASRRTGENEKLFF
clone_size: few; v_call: TRBV28; j_call: TRBJ2-1; d_call: .; cdr3_nt: TGTGCCAGCAGTTCAAACCGAGTAACAAGGAATCATGAGCAGTTCTTC; cdr3_aa: CASSSNRVTRNHEQFF
clone_size: .; v_call: TRBV5-1; j_call: TRBJ2-1; d_call: .; cdr3_nt: TGCGCCAGCAGCCCCGAACAGAAAGGGGGCGGGATCGATGAGCAGTTCTTC; cdr3_aa: CASSPEQKGGGIDEQFF
clone_size: .; v_call: TRBV20-1; j_call: TRBJ2-1; d_call: .; cdr3_nt: TGCAGTGCTAGAGACCTAAGACAGTCTCATGAGCAGTTCTTC; cdr3_aa: CSARDLRQSHEQFF
clone_size: few; v_call: TRBV25-1; j_call: TRBJ1-1; d_call: TRBD1; cdr3_nt: TGTGCCAGCAGTGACCGACAGGGGGCGAAGGACACTGAAGCTTTCTTT; cdr3_aa: CASSDRQGAKDTEAFF
clone_size: few; v_call: TRBV9; j_call: TRBJ2-5; d_call: .; cdr3_nt: TGTGCCAGCAGCGTAGCTGGGGTAGTGGTGGAGACCCAGTACTTC; cdr3_aa: CASSVAGVVVETQYF
clone_size: .; v_call: TRBV20-1; j_call: TRBJ2-5; d_call: .; cdr3_nt: TGCAGTGCTAGAGGACAACAGGGTTTAGAGACCCAGTACTTC; cdr3_aa: CSARGQQGLETQYF
clone_size: few; v_call: TRBV18; j_call: TRBJ2-5; d_call: .; cdr3_nt: TGTGCCAGCTCACCAAGGGGCACGTACCAAGAGACCCAGTACTTC; cdr3_aa: CASSPRGTYQETQYF
clone_size: .; v_call: TRBV5-1; j_call: TRBJ2-3; d_call: TRBD2; cdr3_nt: TGCGCCAGCGGAAAGACTAGCGGGGACTTTGCTACGCAGTATTTT; cdr3_aa: CASGKTSGDFATQYF
clone_size: few; v_call: TRBV29-1; j_call: TRBJ1-2; d_call: TRBD1; cdr3_nt: TGCAGCGTTGAAGCTAGTACAGGGGGCGTGGGCTATGGCTACACCTTC; cdr3_aa: CSVEASTGGVGYGYTF
clone_size: .; v_call: TRBV5-1; j_call: TRBJ1-5; d_call: TRBD1; cdr3_nt: TGCGCCAGCAGCTTAGGAGGGGGCAGGCAGCCCCAGCATTTT; cdr3_aa: CASSLGGGRQPQHF
clone_size: few; v_call: TRBV7-9; j_call: TRBJ1-6; d_call: .; cdr3_nt: TGTGCCAGCAGCTACGGGAAGGGGGTCAATTCACCCCTCCACTTT; cdr3_aa: CASSYGKGVNSPLHF
clone_size: .; v_call: TRBV18; j_call: TRBJ1-2; d_call: .; cdr3_nt: TGTGCCAGCTCACCAAGTGGCCAGAACTATGGCTACACCTTC; cdr3_aa: CASSPSGQNYGYTF
clone_size: few; v_call: TRBV29-1; j_call: TRBJ1-3; d_call: .; cdr3_nt: TGCAGCCCGGGGGCAGGGACCTCTGGAAACACCATATATTTT; cdr3_aa: CSPGAGTSGNTIYF
clone_size: .; v_call: TRBV12-3/TRBV12-4; j_call: TRBJ2-1; d_call: TRBD2; cdr3_nt: TGTGCCAGCAGTTTCAGCGGGAGAATCAATGAGCAGTTCTTC; cdr3_aa: CASSFSGRINEQFF
clone_size: .; v_call: TRBV7-2; j_call: TRBJ1-5; d_call: .; cdr3_nt: TGTGCCAGCAGCACTAACTATCAGCCCCAGCATTTT; cdr3_aa: CASSTNYQPQHF